The 5 T cell receptor beta chains below all came from one sample that was sequenced in a study of T cells in Graves' hyperthyroidism and ophthalmopathy. Regions amplified from RNA transcripts were the TCR beta CDR3 regions. Carried out on the TCR CDR3, a first-round RT-PCR used the HTBI primer set. Each CDR3 protein gets one entry after TCRdb re-called the multiplex PCR reads with MiXCR. The table includes 240,000 or so distinct CDR3 sequences, 15% to 20% detected once. The sequenced sample consisted of blood. Receptors were obtained from a woman between 18 and 29 years old with Graves' ophthalmopathy.

This clonotype was counted many times. The chain recombines TRBV3-1 with TRBJ2-5; 13 bases are a match to TRBD2. Germline V gene sequence: CDR1 LGHDT, CDR2 YNNKEL (reference sequence). J gave up 2 bases and V 5 bases, and 8 bases lay outside the gene matches. The CDR3 contains 17 residues. CDR3 loop: CASSGLAGASGQETQYF. In DNA form, the CDR3 reads TGTGCCAGCAGCGGACTAGCGGGAGCCTCGGGGCAAGAGACCCAGTACTTC.

This clonotype was seen at least ten times. The V call is TRBV2, the J call TRBJ2-2; the D is unclear. The CDR3 has 11 residues. Per the germline V gene, CDR1 is SNHLY and CDR2 is FYNNEI. Trimming left V 4 bases short and J 6 bases short, with 3 bases between. CDR3 bases: TGTGCCAGCAGTGTAGCCGGGGAGCTGTTTTTT. It specifies CASSVAGELFF.

The chain has TRBV12-3 or TRBV12-4 and TRBJ1-3, with TRBD1 as a possible D gene (5 bases). The V and J ends lost 1 base and 0 bases respectively, with 10 bases between them. CDR3 size: 16 residues. The CDR3 reads CASSLGDGYSGNTIYF. The CDR3 DNA is TGTGCCAGCAGTTTAGGGGACGGATACTCTGGAAACACCATATATTTT.

In its sample, this clonotype was seen many times. The chain links TRBV7-9 to TRBJ2-7; 9 bases align to TRBD1. CDR1 is SEHNR, CDR2 FQNEAQ, per germline (reference sequence). The CDR3 runs to 14 residues. The ends lost 3 bases at V and 5 bases at J; junction bases unmatched: 5. The chain's CDR3 is CASSLATGGHEQYF. CDR3 nucleotides: TGTGCCAGCAGCTTGGCCACAGGGGGCCACGAGCAGTACTTC.

This clonotype was counted at least ten times. This chain uses TRBV28 with TRBJ1-2; D not certain. Looked up from germline, CDR1 is MDHEN and CDR2 is SYDVKM. V dropped 6 bases and J dropped 2 bases, with 10 bases sitting between them. The CDR3 loop spans 13 amino acids. The CDR3 DNA reads as TGTGCCAGCAGCCCCGGGCTAAACTATGGCTACACCTTC. This gives the protein CASSPGLNYGYTF.